This T cell receptor beta chain originates from a study of blood T cell repertoires in COVID-19. About the research overall: Material from acute and convalescent COVID-19 was sourced from the United States, Italy and Spain. Sample material is recorded as cDNA or gDNA derived from T cells, B-cell-depleted T cells, or PBMCs.

Per the authors' pipeline: Cell counts per sample came from amplifying reference gene primers. Sequenced by immunoSEQ multiplex PCR; TCRdb stores in-frame clones only, minus some. That table furnishes V, J and clone size, whereas the DNA furnished D and trimming. The sample consists of fewer than 200,000 clones, 83% of them appearing once. CDR1 and CDR2 from the germline V gene are MNHNY and SVGAGI (reference sequence). The ends lost 2 bases at V and 7 bases at J; junction bases unmatched: 8. The CDR3 is 15 amino acids. The material sequenced was peripheral blood. The TCR comes from a woman aged 80 or older with acute or convalescent COVID-19. V usage is TRBV6-6 and J usage is TRBJ1-5; the match to TRBD1 covers 7 bases. CDR3 region: CASSYEAGGKQPQHF. The CDR3 DNA reads as TGTGCCAGCAGTTACGAGGCAGGGGGGAAACAGCCCCAGCATTTT.